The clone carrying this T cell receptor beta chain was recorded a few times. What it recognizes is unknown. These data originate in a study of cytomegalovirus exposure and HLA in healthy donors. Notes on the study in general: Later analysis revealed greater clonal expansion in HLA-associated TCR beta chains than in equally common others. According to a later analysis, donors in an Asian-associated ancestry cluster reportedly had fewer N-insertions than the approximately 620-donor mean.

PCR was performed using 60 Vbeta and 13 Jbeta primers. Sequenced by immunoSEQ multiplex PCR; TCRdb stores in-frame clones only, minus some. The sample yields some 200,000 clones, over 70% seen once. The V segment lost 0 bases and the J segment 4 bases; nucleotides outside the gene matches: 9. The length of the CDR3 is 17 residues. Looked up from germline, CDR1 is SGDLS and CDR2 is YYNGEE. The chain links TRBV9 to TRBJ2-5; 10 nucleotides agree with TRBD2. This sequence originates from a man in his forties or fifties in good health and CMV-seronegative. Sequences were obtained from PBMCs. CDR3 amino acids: CASSVGGSGGALETQYF. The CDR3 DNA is TGTGCCAGCAGCGTAGGGGGGAGCGGGGGGGCCCTAGAGACCCAGTACTTC.